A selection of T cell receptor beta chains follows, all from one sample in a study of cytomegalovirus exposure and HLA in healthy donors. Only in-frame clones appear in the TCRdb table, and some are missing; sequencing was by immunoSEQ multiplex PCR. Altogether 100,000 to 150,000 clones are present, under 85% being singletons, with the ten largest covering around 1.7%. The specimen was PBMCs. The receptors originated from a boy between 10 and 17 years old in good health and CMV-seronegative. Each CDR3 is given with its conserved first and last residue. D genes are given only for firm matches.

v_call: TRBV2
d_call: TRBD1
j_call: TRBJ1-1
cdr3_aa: CASSVSQGLDTEAFF

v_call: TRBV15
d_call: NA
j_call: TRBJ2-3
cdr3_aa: CATSRESVGADTQYF

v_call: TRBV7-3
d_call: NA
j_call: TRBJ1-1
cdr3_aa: CASSLKGGTEAFF

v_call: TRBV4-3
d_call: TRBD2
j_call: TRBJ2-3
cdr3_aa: CASSQETSGSTDTQYF

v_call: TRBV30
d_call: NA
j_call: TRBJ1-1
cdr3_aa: CAWREGRAEAFF

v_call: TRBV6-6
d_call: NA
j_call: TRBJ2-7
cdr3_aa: CASRNSDYEQYF

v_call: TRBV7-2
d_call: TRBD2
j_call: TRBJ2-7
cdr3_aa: CASIPFGSGGTYEQYF

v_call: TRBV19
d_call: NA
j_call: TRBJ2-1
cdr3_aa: CASSITLGLINEQFF

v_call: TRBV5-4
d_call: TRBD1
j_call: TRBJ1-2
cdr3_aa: CASSRYGTGWGYTF

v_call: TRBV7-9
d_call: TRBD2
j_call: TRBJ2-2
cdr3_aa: CASSPTLAGTGELFF

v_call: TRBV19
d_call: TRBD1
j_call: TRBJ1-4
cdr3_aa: CASSAWTGSNEKLFF

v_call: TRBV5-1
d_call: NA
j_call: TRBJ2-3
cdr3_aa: CASSLVPSTDTQYF

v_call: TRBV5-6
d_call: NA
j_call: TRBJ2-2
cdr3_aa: CASSPISNTGELFF

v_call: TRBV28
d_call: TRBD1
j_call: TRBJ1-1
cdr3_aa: CASEQGPDTEAFF

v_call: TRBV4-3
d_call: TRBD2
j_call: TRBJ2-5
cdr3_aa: CASSRHLAGGEETQYF

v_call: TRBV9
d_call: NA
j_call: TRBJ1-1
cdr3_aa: CASSVFESNTEAFF